These T cell receptor beta chains were read from a single sample in a study of identical twins. TCRdb recomputed calls from the 5' RACE reads with MiXCR, one row per CDR3 protein. There are about 810,000 distinct CDR3 sequences in the sample; 9% to 15% occur only once, and around 1.5% lies in the top ten. The data also belong to a second study, concerning yellow fever vaccine responses in identical twins.

The specimen was PBMCs. The receptors here all came from a woman aged 18-29 years in good health. The CDR3 runs from the conserved cysteine through the conserved F or W. The D gene is left open where the match is weak. Expanded clones are given a class, and other clones once, few, many or no size at all.

clone_size	j_call	v_call	d_call	cdr3_nt	cdr3_aa
-	TRBJ1-1	TRBV12-3/TRBV12-4	-	TGTGCCAGCAGCAACCTTCCCCAGACTGAAGCTTTCTTT	CASSNLPQTEAFF
few	TRBJ2-5	TRBV3-1	-	TGTGCCAGCAGCCGTGGGCTGGGAAAAGAAGAGACCCAGTACTTC	CASSRGLGKEETQYF
-	TRBJ2-7	TRBV20-1	-	TGCAGTGCTTCCGGGGGTAACTACGAGCAGTACTTC	CSASGGNYEQYF
many	TRBJ1-1	TRBV20-1	-	TGCAGTGTTAGGTCAGGGTTGGACACTGAAGCTTTCTTT	CSVRSGLDTEAFF
-	TRBJ2-7	TRBV7-8	TRBD1	TGTGCCAGCAGCTTTAGGCCTACCGGGACAGTTCCCTACGAGCAGTACTTC	CASSFRPTGTVPYEQYF
-	TRBJ2-1	TRBV6-5	-	TGTGCCAGCAGTTACTCGGGGGGCGGAAAGACCTACAATGAGCAGTTCTTC	CASSYSGGGKTYNEQFF
few	TRBJ2-1	TRBV2	-	TGTGCCAGCAGGACAGCGACCGGGGTGGCCTACAATGAGCAGTTCTTC	CASRTATGVAYNEQFF
-	TRBJ2-7	TRBV2	-	TGTGCCAGCAGACTCGGGACTCCCACCTACGAGCAGTACTTC	CASRLGTPTYEQYF
few	TRBJ2-3	TRBV6-1	-	TGTGCCAGCAGTGAAGCACAGGGTGGGAGCACAGATACGCAGTATTTT	CASSEAQGGSTDTQYF
few	TRBJ2-1	TRBV11-3	-	TGTGCCAGCACCCCCACCGGTTTTCAGTTCTTC	CASTPTGFQFF
few	TRBJ2-1	TRBV5-1	TRBD2	TGCGCCAGCTACGAAACTAGCGGCGATGAGCAGTTCTTC	CASYETSGDEQFF
-	TRBJ1-1	TRBV28	-	TGTGCCAGCAACGGGGGGCGGAGTGAAGCTTTCTTT	CASNGGRSEAFF
many	TRBJ1-1	TRBV29-1	TRBD1	TGCAGCGTGGGACAGTTGAACACTGAAGCTTTCTTT	CSVGQLNTEAFF
few	TRBJ2-3	TRBV11-3	-	TGTGCCAGCAGCTCGGACTGGAAGAAGCCAGATACGCAGTATTTT	CASSSDWKKPDTQYF
-	TRBJ2-7	TRBV7-9	TRBD2	TGTGCCAGCAGCTCAGGTACTAGCGGGAGTTCTTACGAGCAGTACTTC	CASSSGTSGSSYEQYF
-	TRBJ2-3	TRBV27	-	TGTGCCAGCAGTATCTACGGGGGTGGTATAAATACGCAGTATTTT	CASSIYGGGINTQYF
-	TRBJ2-3	TRBV7-6	TRBD2	TGTGCCAGCAGCTTAGCGGCGGGGGGCACAGATACGCAGTATTTT	CASSLAAGGTDTQYF
few	TRBJ2-2	TRBV6-1	TRBD1	TGTGCCAGCGGTACCGGGACAGGGTATACCGGGGAGCTGTTTTTT	CASGTGTGYTGELFF
few	TRBJ2-1	TRBV12-3/TRBV12-4	-	TGTGCCAGCAGCAACAGAGACAATGAGCAGTTCTTC	CASSNRDNEQFF
-	TRBJ1-1	TRBV5-1	-	TGCGCCAGCAGCTTCTCGGGTCTCCAAAGGGACACTGAAGCTTTCTTT	CASSFSGLQRDTEAFF
-	TRBJ2-2	TRBV4-1	-	TGCGCCAGCAGCCAAGCGGACGCGAACACCGGGGAGCTGTTTTTT	CASSQADANTGELFF
few	TRBJ1-4	TRBV2	-	TGTGCCAGCAGTCGGCGACAGCATGAAAAACTGTTTTTT	CASSRRQHEKLFF
-	TRBJ2-6	TRBV12-3/TRBV12-4	TRBD2	TGTGCCAGCCCTAGCGGGGGGCCTGGGGCCAACGTCCTGACTTTC	CASPSGGPGANVLTF
few	TRBJ1-1	TRBV12-3/TRBV12-4	-	TGTGCCAGCAGTTTGGCGGGGGGAGGGGGCACTGAAGCTTTCTTT	CASSLAGGGGTEAFF
few	TRBJ2-7	TRBV5-1	-	TGCGCCAGCAGCTTAGAGCTGACTAGTATCCACGAGCAGTACTTC	CASSLELTSIHEQYF
few	TRBJ2-1	TRBV5-8	TRBD1	TGTGCCAGCAGCGCTACAGGGGAATTCGGGAATGAGCAGTTCTTC	CASSATGEFGNEQFF
-	TRBJ1-4	TRBV6-2/TRBV6-3	-	TGTGCCAGCAGTTACGAAGGTCAACCGGAAAAACTGTTTTTT	CASSYEGQPEKLFF
few	TRBJ2-2	TRBV5-1	-	TGCGCCAGCAGCTTGTGGTCTGGAGCATCGAACACCGGGGAGCTGTTTTTT	CASSLWSGASNTGELFF
-	TRBJ2-1	TRBV5-1	TRBD1	TGCGCCAGCAGCTGGGTGTGGGACAGGGCCTACAATGAGCAGTTCTTC	CASSWVWDRAYNEQFF